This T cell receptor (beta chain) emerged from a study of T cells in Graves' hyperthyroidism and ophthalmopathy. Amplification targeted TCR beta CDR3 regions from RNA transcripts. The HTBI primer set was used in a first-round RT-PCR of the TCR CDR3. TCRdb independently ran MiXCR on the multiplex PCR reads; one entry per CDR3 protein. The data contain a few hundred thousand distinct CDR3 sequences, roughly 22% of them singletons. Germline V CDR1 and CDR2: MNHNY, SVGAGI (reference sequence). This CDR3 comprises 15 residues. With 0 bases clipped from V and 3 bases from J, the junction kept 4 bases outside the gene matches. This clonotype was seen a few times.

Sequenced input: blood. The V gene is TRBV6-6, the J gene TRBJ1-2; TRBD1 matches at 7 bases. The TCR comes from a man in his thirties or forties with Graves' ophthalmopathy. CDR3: CASSYSAGGDYGYTF. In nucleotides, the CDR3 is TGTGCCAGCAGTTACTCGGCAGGGGGAGACTATGGCTACACCTTC.